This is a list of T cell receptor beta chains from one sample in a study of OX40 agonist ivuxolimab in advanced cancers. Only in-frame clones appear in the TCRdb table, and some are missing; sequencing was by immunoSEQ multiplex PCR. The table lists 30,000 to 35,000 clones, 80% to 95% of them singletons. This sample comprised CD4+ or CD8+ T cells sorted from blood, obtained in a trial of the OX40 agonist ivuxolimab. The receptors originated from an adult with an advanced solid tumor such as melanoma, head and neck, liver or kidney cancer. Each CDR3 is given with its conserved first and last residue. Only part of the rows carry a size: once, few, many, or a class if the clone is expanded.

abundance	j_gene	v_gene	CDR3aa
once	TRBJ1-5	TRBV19	CASHDVGQGDNQPQHF
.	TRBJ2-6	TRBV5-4	CASSFGTGMRGANVLTF
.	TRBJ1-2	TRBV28	CASSFRAGGLTF
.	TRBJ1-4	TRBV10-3	CAISEGQGGEKLFF
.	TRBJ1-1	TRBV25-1	CASSESLGPNTEAFF
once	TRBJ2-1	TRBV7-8	CASSSDSYNEQFF
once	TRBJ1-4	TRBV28	CASRSRGANEKLFF
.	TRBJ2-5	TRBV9	CASSAGQGGTQYF
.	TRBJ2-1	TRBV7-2	CASSSSGVPNNEQFF
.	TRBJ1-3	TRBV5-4	CASSLPGRGNTIYF
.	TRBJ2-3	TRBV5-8	CASSLAPQGTDTQYF
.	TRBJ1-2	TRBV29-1	CSAGQGRGYGYTF
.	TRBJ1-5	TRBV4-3	CASSRRQGTGQPQHF
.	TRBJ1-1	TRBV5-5	CASSLLGVYTEAFF
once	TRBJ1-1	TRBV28	CASSSTPMNTEAFF
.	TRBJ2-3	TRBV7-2	CASSLAGLEIPDTQYF
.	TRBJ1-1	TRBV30	CAWSSVTEAFF
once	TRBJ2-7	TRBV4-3	CASSHGQGAPYEQYF
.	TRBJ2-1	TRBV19	CASGGTAGNEQFF
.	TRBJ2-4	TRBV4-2	CASSQVGGSGIQYF
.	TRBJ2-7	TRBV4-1	CASSQGPSGVSYEQYF
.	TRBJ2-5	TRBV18	CASSPVGPEETQYF
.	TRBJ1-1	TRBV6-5	CASSPRVGNTEAFF
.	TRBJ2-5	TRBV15	CATSRDLGGGETQYF
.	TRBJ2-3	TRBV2	CASSRLGTKDTQYF
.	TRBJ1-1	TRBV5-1	CASREQGLNTEAFF
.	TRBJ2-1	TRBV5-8	CASSPRGRNEQFF
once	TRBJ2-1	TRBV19	CASSPWPTSGRNGEQFF
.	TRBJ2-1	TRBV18	CASSPTPGASSYNEQFF
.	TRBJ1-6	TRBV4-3	CASSQALTNSPLHF
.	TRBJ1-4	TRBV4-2	CASSQALNEKLFF
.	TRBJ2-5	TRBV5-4	CASSLEETQYF
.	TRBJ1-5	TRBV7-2	CASSLRSRDSNQPQHF
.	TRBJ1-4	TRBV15	CATSRSLGQGGEKLFF
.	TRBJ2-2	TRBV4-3	CASSPFTLTGELFF
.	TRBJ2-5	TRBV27	CASSLRGPGLAELQGETQYF
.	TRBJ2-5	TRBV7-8	CASSLGGEETQYF
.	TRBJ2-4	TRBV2	CASSEARVAKNIQYF
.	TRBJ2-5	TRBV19	CASNMGRQETQYF
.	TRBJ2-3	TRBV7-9	CASSPSGGTDTQYF
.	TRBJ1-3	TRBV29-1	CSVEVSTGPSGNTIYF